This is a list of T cell receptor beta chains from one sample in a study of cytomegalovirus exposure and HLA in healthy donors. Libraries were prepared by immunoSEQ multiplex PCR; TCRdb keeps only in-frame clonotypes and omits some of them. The listing records tens of thousands of clones. The sequenced sample consisted of PBMCs. These receptors came from a human donor in good health. Each CDR3 is given with its conserved first and last residue. The D gene is left open where the match is weak.

V gene: TRBV7-9; D gene: TRBD1; J gene: TRBJ2-7; CDR3 length: 14; CDR3 DNA: TGTGCCAGCGGGGGGACAGGGGGCAACTCCGAGCAGTACTTC; CDR3 protein: CASGGTGGNSEQYF
V gene: TRBV7-9; D gene: TRBD1; J gene: TRBJ2-7; CDR3 length: 14; CDR3 DNA: TGTGCCAGCAGAAACAGGGGGCCCTCCTACGAGCAGTACTTC; CDR3 protein: CASRNRGPSYEQYF
V gene: TRBV18; D gene: TRBD1; J gene: TRBJ1-1; CDR3 length: 15; CDR3 DNA: TGTGCCAGCTCTCCATTGACAGGGCCGAACACTGAAGCTTTCTTT; CDR3 protein: CASSPLTGPNTEAFF
V gene: TRBV6-5; D gene: NA; J gene: TRBJ2-1; CDR3 length: 14; CDR3 DNA: TGTGCCAGCACCAGGGACTCTTCCGACAATGAGCAGTTCTTC; CDR3 protein: CASTRDSSDNEQFF
V gene: TRBV7-9; D gene: TRBD2; J gene: TRBJ2-7; CDR3 length: 15; CDR3 DNA: TGTGCCAGCAGCTTCGGGACTAGCGGGGGTTACGAGCAGTACTTC; CDR3 protein: CASSFGTSGGYEQYF
V gene: TRBV5-1; D gene: NA; J gene: TRBJ2-2; CDR3 length: 15; CDR3 DNA: TGCGCCAGCAGCCCCTGGGGGGGGGCAGGCGGGGAGCTGTTTTTT; CDR3 protein: CASSPWGGAGGELFF
V gene: TRBV11-2; D gene: TRBD1; J gene: TRBJ2-5; CDR3 length: 15; CDR3 DNA: TGTGCCAGCAGCCCGGTCCAGGGACAGGGCCGGAACCAGTACTTC; CDR3 protein: CASSPVQGQGRNQYF
V gene: TRBV18; D gene: TRBD1; J gene: TRBJ2-7; CDR3 length: 16; CDR3 DNA: TGTGCCAGCGCACCCGGACAGGGGGTACCAGCCAACGAGCAGTACTTC; CDR3 protein: CASAPGQGVPANEQYF
V gene: TRBV29-1; D gene: TRBD1; J gene: TRBJ2-2; CDR3 length: 15; CDR3 DNA: TGCAGCGTAGTTTCCACAGGGGCGAACACCGGGGAGCTGTTTTTT; CDR3 protein: CSVVSTGANTGELFF
V gene: TRBV4-1; D gene: TRBD2; J gene: TRBJ2-1; CDR3 length: 15; CDR3 DNA: TGCGCCAGCAGCCTAGCTAGCGGGGGGGTTAATGAGCAGTTCTTC; CDR3 protein: CASSLASGGVNEQFF
V gene: TRBV5-6; D gene: TRBD1; J gene: TRBJ2-7; CDR3 length: 15; CDR3 DNA: TGTGCCAGCAGCTTCCTGACAGGGGGATCCTACGAGCAGTACTTC; CDR3 protein: CASSFLTGGSYEQYF
V gene: TRBV18; D gene: TRBD1; J gene: TRBJ1-5; CDR3 length: 15; CDR3 DNA: TGTGCCAGCTCCCGACAGGGCAGGGGCAATCAGCCCCAGCATTTT; CDR3 protein: CASSRQGRGNQPQHF